These 4 T cell receptor beta chains share one sample of origin, sequenced in a study of T cell changes during pregnancy in multiple sclerosis. Sequencing was performed with immunoSEQ multiplex PCR; in TCRdb, only in-frame clones are kept and a portion is missing. The data contain about 72,000 clones, more than 85% of them singletons. The sequencing used peripheral blood, collected in the first trimester of pregnancy. These receptors came from a female donor in good health, enrolled as a control in a pregnancy study.

The chain uses TRBV7-2 and TRBJ2-7; TRBD1 matches at 10 bases. The CDR3 is 16 residues long. Germline values: CDR1 SGHTA, CDR2 FQGNSA. V trimming: 1 base; J trimming: 2 bases; junction bases outside the gene matches: 5. CDR3 DNA sequence: TGTGCCAGCAGCTTAGGTTCCGGGACAGGGGCCTACGAGCAGTACTTC. This sequence encodes CASSLGSGTGAYEQYF.

The chain couples TRBV21-1 to TRBJ2-1; whether TRBD2, the table's D call, matches the DNA was not checked. TRBV21-1 is designated a pseudogene. The CDR3 totals 17 residues. CDR3 DNA: TGTGCCAGCAGCCCCTCCCGACCGGGGAGCTCCTACAATGAGCAGTTCTTC. Translating it yields CASSPSRPGSSYNEQFF.

V and J are TRBV5-1 and TRBJ2-1, with 8 bases identical to TRBD1. The germline V gene encodes CDR1 SGHRS and CDR2 YFSETQ. This CDR3 comprises 14 residues. J lost 8 bases, V lost 4 bases, and 8 bases had no gene match. The CDR3 region is CASSVLPDRDEQFF. The CDR3 DNA follows: TGCGCCAGCAGCGTATTACCGGACAGGGATGAGCAGTTCTTC.

This clone has only a few counts. The chain uses TRBV30 and TRBJ2-7, with 7 bases aligning to TRBD2. CDR3 length: 13 amino acids. Looked up from germline, CDR1 is GTSNPN and CDR2 is SVGIG (reference sequence). V dropped 0 bases and J dropped 6; count of bases not matched to a gene: 5. The DNA of the CDR3 is TGTGCCTGGAGTGTGGGGGGAGGGCGCGAGCAGTACTTC. As protein: CAWSVGGGREQYF.